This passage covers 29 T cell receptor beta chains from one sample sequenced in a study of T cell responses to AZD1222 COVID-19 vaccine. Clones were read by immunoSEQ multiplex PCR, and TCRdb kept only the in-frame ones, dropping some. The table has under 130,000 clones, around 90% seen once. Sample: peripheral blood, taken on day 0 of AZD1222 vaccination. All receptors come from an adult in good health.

The CDR3 DNA reads TGCGCCAGCAGCTTGGAGGGGTCCCTAAACACTGAAGCTTTCTTT. As protein: CASSLEGSLNTEAFF. The chain links TRBV5-1 to TRBJ1-1; tentatively, D is TRBD1 (5 bases). The CDR3 consists of 15 residues. Trimming stripped 0 bases from V and 2 bases from J, with 11 bases between. The germline V gene has CDR1 SGHRS and CDR2 YFSETQ.

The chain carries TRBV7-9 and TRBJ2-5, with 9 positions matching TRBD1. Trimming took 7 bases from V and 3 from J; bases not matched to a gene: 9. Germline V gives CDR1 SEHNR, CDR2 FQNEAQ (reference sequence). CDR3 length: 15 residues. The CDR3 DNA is TGTGCCAGCACCAAGGACAGGGGAGTCGAAGAGACCCAGTACTTC. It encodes CASTKDRGVEETQYF.

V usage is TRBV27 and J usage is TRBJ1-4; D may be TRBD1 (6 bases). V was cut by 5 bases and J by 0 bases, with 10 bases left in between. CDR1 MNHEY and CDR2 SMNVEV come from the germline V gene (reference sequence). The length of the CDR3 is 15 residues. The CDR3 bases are TGTGCCAGCAGTCGGGACATTTCAACTAATGAAAAACTGTTTTTT. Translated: CASSRDISTNEKLFF.

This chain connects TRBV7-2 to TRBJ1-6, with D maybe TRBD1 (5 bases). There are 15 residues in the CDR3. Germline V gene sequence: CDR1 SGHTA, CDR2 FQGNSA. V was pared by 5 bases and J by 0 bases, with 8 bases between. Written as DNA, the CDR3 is TGTGCCAGCAGCATTGACAGCTCCTATAATTCACCCCTCCACTTT. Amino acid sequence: CASSIDSSYNSPLHF.

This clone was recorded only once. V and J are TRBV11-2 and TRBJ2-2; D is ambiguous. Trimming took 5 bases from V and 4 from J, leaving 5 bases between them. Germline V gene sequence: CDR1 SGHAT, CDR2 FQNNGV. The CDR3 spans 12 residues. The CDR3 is CASSRITGELFF. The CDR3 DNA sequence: TGTGCCAGCAGCCGGATCACCGGGGAGCTGTTTTTT.

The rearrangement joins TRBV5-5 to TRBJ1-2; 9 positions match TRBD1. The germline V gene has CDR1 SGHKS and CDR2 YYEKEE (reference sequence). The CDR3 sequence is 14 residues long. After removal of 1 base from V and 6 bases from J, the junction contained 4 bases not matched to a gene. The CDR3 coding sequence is TGTGCCAGCAGCTTGACCGGGACAGGGAATGGCTACACCTTC. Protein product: CASSLTGTGNGYTF.

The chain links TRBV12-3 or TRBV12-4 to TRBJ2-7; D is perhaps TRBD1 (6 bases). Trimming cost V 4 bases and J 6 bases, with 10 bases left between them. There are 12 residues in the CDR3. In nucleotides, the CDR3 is TGTGCCAGCAGTTGGGGGACATCCGAGCAGTACTTC. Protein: CASSWGTSEQYF.

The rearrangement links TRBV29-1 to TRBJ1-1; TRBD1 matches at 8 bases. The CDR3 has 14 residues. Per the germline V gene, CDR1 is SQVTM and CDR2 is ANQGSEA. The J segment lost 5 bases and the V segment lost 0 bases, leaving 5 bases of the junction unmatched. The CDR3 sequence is CSVEEQGVWTEAFF. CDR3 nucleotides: TGCAGCGTTGAAGAACAGGGGGTATGGACTGAAGCTTTCTTT.

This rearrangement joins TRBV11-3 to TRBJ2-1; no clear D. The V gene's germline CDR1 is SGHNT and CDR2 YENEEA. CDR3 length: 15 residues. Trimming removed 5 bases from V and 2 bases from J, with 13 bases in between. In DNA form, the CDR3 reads TGTGCCAGCAGCCCCCGCGAGCTACCCTACAATGAGCAGTTCTTC. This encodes CASSPRELPYNEQFF. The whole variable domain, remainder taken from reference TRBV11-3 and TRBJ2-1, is EAGVVQSPRYKIIEKKQPVAFWCNPISGHNTLYWYLQNLGQGPELLIRYENEEAVDDSQLPKDRFSAERLKGVDSTLKIQPAELGDSAVYLCASSPRELPYNEQFFGPGTRLTVL.

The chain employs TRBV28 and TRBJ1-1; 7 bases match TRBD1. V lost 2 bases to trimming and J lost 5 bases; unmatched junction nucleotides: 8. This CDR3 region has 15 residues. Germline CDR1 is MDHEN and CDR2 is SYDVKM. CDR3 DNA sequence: TGTGCCAGCAGTTTACCCGGGACAGCCAAAACTGAAGCTTTCTTT. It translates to CASSLPGTAKTEAFF.

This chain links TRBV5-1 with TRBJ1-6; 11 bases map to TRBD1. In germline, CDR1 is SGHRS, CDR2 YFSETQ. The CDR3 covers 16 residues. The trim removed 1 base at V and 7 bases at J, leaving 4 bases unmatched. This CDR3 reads CASSLWDRGLNSPLHF. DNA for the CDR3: TGCGCCAGCAGCTTGTGGGACAGGGGGTTAAATTCACCCCTCCACTTT.

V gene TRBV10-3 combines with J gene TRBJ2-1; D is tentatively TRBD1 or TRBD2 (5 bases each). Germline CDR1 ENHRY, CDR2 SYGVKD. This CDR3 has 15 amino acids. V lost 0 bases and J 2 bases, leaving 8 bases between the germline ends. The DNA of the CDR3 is TGTGCCATCAGTGAGTCTCAGGGAGCCTACAATGAGCAGTTCTTC. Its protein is CAISESQGAYNEQFF.

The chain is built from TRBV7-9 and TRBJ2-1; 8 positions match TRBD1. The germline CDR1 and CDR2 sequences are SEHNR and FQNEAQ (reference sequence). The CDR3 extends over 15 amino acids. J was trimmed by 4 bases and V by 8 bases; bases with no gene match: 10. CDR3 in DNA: TGTGCCAGCGCTGACAGGGGCTCGTTATACAATGAGCAGTTCTTC. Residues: CASADRGSLYNEQFF.

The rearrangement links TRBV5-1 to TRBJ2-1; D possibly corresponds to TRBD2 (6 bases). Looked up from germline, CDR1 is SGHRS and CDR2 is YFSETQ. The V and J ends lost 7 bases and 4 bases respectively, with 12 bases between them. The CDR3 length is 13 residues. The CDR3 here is CASRLERYNEQFF. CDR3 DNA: TGCGCCAGCCGACTAGAGCGGTACAATGAGCAGTTCTTC.

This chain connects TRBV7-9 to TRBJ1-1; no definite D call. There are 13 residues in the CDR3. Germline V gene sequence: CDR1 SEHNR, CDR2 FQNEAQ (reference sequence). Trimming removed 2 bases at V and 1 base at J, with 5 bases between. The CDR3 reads CASSLRANTEAFF. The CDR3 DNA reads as TGTGCCAGCAGCTTACGAGCGAACACTGAAGCTTTCTTT.

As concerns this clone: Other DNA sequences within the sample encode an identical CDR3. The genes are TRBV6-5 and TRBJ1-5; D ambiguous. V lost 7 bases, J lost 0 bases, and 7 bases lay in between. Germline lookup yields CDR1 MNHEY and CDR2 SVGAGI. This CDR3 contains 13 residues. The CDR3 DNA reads TGTGCCAGCACCGGGTATAGCAATCAGCCCCAGCATTTT. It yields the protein CASTGYSNQPQHF.

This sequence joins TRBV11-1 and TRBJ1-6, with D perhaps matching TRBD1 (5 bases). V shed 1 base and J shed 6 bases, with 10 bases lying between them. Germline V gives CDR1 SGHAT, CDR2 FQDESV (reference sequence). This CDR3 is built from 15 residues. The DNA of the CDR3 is TGTGCCAGCAGCTTAGAGTTTAGGGGTAATTCACCCCTCCACTTT. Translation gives CASSLEFRGNSPLHF. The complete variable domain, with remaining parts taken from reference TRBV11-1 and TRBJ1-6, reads EAEVAQSPRYKITEKSQAVAFWCDPISGHATLYWYRQILGQGPELLVQFQDESVVDDSQLPKDRFSAERLKGVDSTLKIQPAELGDSAMYLCASSLEFRGNSPLHFGNGTRLTVT.

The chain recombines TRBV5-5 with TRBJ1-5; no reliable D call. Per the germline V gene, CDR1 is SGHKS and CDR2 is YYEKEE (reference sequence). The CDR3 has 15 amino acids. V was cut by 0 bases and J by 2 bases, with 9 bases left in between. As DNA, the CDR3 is TGTGCCAGCAGCTTGGGGTCAGCGGGCAATCAGCCCCAGCATTTT. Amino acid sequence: CASSLGSAGNQPQHF. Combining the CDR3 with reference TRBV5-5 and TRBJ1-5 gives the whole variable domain DAGVTQSPTHLIKTRGQQVTLRCSPISGHKSVSWYQQVLGQGPQFIFQYYEKEERGRGNFPDRFSARQFPNYSSELNVNALLLGDSALYLCASSLGSAGNQPQHFGDGTRLSIL.

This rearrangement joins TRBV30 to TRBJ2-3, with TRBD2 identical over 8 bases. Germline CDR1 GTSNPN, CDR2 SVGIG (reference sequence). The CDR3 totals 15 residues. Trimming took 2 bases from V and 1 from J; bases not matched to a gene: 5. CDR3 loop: CAWSSTGGGTDTQYF. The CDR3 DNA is TGTGCCTGGAGTTCAACGGGGGGGGGCACAGATACGCAGTATTTT.

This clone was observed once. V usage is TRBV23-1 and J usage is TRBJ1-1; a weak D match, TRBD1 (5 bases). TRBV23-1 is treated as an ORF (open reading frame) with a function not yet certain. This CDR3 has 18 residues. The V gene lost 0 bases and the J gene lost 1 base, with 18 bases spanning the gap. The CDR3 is CASSQSIWGFSRNTEAFF. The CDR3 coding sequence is TGCGCCAGCAGTCAATCGATTTGGGGCTTTTCGCGGAACACTGAAGCTTTCTTT.

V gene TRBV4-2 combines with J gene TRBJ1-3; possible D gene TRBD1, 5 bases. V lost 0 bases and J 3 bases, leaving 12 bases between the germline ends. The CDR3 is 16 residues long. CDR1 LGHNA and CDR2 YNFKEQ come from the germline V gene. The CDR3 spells CASSQDLVQGGNTIYF. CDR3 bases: TGTGCCAGCAGCCAAGATCTGGTGCAGGGTGGAAACACCATATATTTT.

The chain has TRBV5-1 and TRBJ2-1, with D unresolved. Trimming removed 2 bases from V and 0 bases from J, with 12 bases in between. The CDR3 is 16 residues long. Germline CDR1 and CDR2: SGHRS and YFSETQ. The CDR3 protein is CASSFLTLNSYNEQFF. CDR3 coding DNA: TGCGCCAGCAGCTTTTTAACACTAAACTCCTACAATGAGCAGTTCTTC.

This chain's CDR3 is CASSLRQKNSPLHF. DNA for the CDR3: TGTGCCAGCAGCTTAAGACAGAAGAATTCACCCCTCCACTTT. V and J are TRBV7-9 and TRBJ1-6; D perhaps matches TRBD1 (5 bases). Trimming pared 2 bases from V and 7 bases from J, leaving 9 bases between. The CDR3 is 14 amino acids. CDR1 SEHNR and CDR2 FQNEAQ come from the germline V gene (reference sequence).

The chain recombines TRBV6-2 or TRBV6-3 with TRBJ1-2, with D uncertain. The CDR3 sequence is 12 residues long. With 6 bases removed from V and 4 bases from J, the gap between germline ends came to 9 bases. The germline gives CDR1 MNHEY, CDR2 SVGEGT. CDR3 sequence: CASSPTAYGYTF. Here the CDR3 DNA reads TGTGCCAGCAGCCCTACAGCCTATGGCTACACCTTC.

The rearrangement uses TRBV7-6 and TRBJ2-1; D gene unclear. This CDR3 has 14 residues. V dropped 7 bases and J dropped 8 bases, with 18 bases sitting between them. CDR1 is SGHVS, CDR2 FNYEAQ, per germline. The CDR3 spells CASTLRSLFDEQFF. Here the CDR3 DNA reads TGTGCCAGCACCCTGAGGTCGTTGTTTGATGAGCAGTTCTTC. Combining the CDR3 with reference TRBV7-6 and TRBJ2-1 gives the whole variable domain GAGVSQSPRYKVTKRGQDVALRCDPISGHVSLYWYRQALGQGPEFLTYFNYEAQQDKSGLPNDRFSAERPEGSISTLTIQRTEQRDSAMYRCASTLRSLFDEQFFGPGTRLTVL.

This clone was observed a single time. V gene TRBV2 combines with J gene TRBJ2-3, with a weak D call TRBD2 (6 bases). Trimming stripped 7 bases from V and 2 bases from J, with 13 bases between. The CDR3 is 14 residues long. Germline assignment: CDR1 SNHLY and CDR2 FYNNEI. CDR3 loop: CASNTRLDTDTQYF. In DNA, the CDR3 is TGTGCCAGCAATACTAGACTAGACACAGATACGCAGTATTTT.

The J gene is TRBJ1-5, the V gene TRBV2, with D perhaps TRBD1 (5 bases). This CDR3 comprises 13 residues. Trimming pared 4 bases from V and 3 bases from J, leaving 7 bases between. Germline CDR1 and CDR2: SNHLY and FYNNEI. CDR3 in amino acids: CASSAGFNQPQHF. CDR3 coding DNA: TGTGCCAGCAGTGCAGGGTTCAATCAGCCCCAGCATTTT.

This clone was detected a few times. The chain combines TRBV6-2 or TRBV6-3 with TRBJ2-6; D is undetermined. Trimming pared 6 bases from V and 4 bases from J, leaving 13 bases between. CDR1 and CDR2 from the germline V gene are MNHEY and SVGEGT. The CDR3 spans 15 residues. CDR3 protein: CASSREVSGANVLTF. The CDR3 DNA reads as TGTGCCAGCAGCAGAGAGGTTAGCGGGGCCAACGTCCTGACTTTC.

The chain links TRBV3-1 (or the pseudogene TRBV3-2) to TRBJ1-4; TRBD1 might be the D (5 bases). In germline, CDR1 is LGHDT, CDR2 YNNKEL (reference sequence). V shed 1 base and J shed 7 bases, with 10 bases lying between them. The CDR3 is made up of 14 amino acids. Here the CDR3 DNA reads TGTGCCAGCAGCCAAGGAGGGGTCGGTGAAAAACTGTTTTTT. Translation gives CASSQGGVGEKLFF.